This TCR beta chain was profiled in a study of CD8 T cells in Susac syndrome. Trimming stripped 5 bases from V and 4 bases from J, with 14 bases between. Germline V gene sequence: CDR1 SGHAT, CDR2 FQNNGV. The CDR3 covers 15 residues. RNA totalling about 0.5 to 1 ug underwent reverse transcription with random hexamers. An immunoSEQ multiplex PCR amplified TCR beta CDR3 over 54 Vbeta and 13 Jbeta. TCRdb itself ran the immunoSEQ multiplex PCR reads through MiXCR, one entry per CDR3 protein. The sample records some 120,000 distinct CDR3 sequences, approximately 94% being singletons. Sequenced: CD4+ T cells from PBMCs. The chain is built from TRBV11-2 and TRBJ2-2; D might be TRBD2 (6 bases). This clonotype was sampled from a human donor with multiple sclerosis. The chain's CDR3 is CASSPGGWGTGELFF. The CDR3 bases are TGTGCCAGCAGCCCCGGGGGTTGGGGCACCGGGGAGCTGTTTTTT.